Below are 28 T cell receptor beta chains sequenced from a single sample in a study of blood T cell repertoires in COVID-19. The table came from immunoSEQ multiplex PCR; TCRdb's copy has only in-frame clones and leaves some out. Of approximately 180,000 clones listed, roughly 85% are singletons. The sample was peripheral blood. Receptor source: a man aged 55 to 69 with active or convalescent COVID-19.

J is TRBJ1-2 and V is TRBV7-2; D is uncertain. V was cut by 0 bases and J by 5 bases, with 13 bases left in between. Germline-derived CDR1 and CDR2 are SGHTA and FQGNSA. CDR3 size: 15 residues. The chain's CDR3 is CASSLAHRYSYGYTF. The DNA of the CDR3 is TGTGCCAGCAGCTTAGCACATCGTTATTCTTATGGCTACACCTTC.

V and J are TRBV3-1 (or the pseudogene TRBV3-2) and TRBJ2-7, with no clear D. Trimming pared 1 base from V and 1 base from J, leaving 8 bases between. CDR3 size: 14 residues. Germline lookup yields CDR1 LGHDT and CDR2 YNNKEL (reference sequence). In DNA, the CDR3 is TGTGCCAGCAGCCAAGTATGGCAGTCCTACGAGCAGTACTTC. As protein: CASSQVWQSYEQYF.

As DNA, the CDR3 is TGTGCCAGCAGCCAAGAGGGGACAGGGGGCTATGGCTACACCTTC. Its protein product is CASSQEGTGGYGYTF. The V gene is TRBV3-1 (or the pseudogene TRBV3-2), the J gene TRBJ1-2; TRBD1 aligns across 11 bases. V was pared by 0 bases and J by 4 bases, with 1 base of the junction left unmatched. Germline V gene data show CDR1 as LGHDT and CDR2 as YNNKEL (reference sequence). This CDR3 comprises 15 residues.

The V and J genes are TRBV6-5 and TRBJ1-2; D ambiguous. CDR3 size: 15 residues. Germline V CDR1 and CDR2: MNHEY, SVGAGI. Trimming pared 2 bases from V and 2 bases from J, leaving 12 bases between. DNA of the CDR3: TGTGCCAGCAGTTACGAACAGTACTCGAACTATGGCTACACCTTC. Protein product: CASSYEQYSNYGYTF.

The chain links TRBV15 to TRBJ1-3, with TRBD1 matching over 10 bases. CDR3 size: 15 residues. Germline V gene data show CDR1 as LNHNV and CDR2 as YYDKDF (reference sequence). With V trimmed by 3 bases and J by 8 bases, 7 bases remained unmatched. CDR3 sequence reads: CATSRTGGKGHTIYF. The CDR3 DNA reads TGTGCCACCAGCAGGACAGGGGGCAAGGGGCACACCATATATTTT.

The gene calls are TRBV13 and TRBJ2-7; weak D call: TRBD2 (6 bases). The CDR3 spans 14 residues. V was cut by 5 bases and J by 1 base, with 12 bases left in between. The germline V gene has CDR1 PRHDT and CDR2 FYEKMQ (reference sequence). CDR3 sequence (DNA): TGTGCCAGCAGCCCCCGGAGGGATTCCTACGAGCAGTACTTC. Its translation is CASSPRRDSYEQYF.

This chain uses TRBV2 with TRBJ2-2; no definite D call. Germline CDR1 and CDR2: SNHLY and FYNNEI. This CDR3 spans 13 amino acids. V lost 8 bases to trimming and J lost 4 bases, with 11 bases between them. The CDR3 sequence: CASGLTGTGELFF. The CDR3, as DNA: TGTGCCAGCGGCTTGACGGGCACCGGGGAGCTGTTTTTT.

This sequence joins TRBV10-3 and TRBJ1-5, with TRBD1 matching over 7 bases. V dropped 2 bases and J dropped 2; count of bases not matched to a gene: 0. This CDR3 comprises 14 residues. CDR1 and CDR2 (germline): ENHRY, SYGVKD. This CDR3 reads CAISEGQGNQPQHF. The CDR3 DNA reads as TGTGCCATCAGTGAGGGACAGGGCAATCAGCCCCAGCATTTT.

The V and J genes are TRBV30 and TRBJ1-1; D gene ambiguous. From germline, CDR1 is GTSNPN and CDR2 SVGIG (reference sequence). The CDR3 is 15 amino acids. The germline V and J ends were trimmed by 0 bases and 2 bases, with 13 bases remaining between them. The CDR3 DNA reads as TGTGCCTGGAGTGTTGATAGGAACAGAAACACTGAAGCTTTCTTT. As protein: CAWSVDRNRNTEAFF. Complete variable domain (other parts from reference TRBV30 and TRBJ1-1): SQTIHQWPATLVQPVGSPLSLECTVEGTSNPNLYWYRQAAGRGLQLLFYSVGIGQISSEVPQNLSASRPQDRQFILSSKKLLLSDSGFYLCAWSVDRNRNTEAFFGQGTRLTVV.

The chain carries TRBV29-1 and TRBJ2-3; 10 bases are a match to TRBD2. CDR1 is SQVTM, CDR2 ANQGSEA, per germline. The V segment lost 7 bases and the J segment 2 bases; nucleotides outside the gene matches: 15. CDR3 length: 17 amino acids. CDR3 DNA sequence: TGCAGCGATGGGGGGGCTACTAGCGGGGACTACACAGATACGCAGTATTTT. Encoded protein: CSDGGATSGDYTDTQYF.

This sequence joins TRBV29-1 and TRBJ2-2; 8 nucleotides agree with TRBD1. Germline values: CDR1 SQVTM, CDR2 ANQGSEA. V gave up 3 bases and J gave up 1 base; unmatched junction bases: 1. CDR3 length equals 14 residues. CDR3 sequence: CSVEGQENTGELFF. The CDR3 DNA is TGCAGCGTTGAGGGACAGGAGAACACCGGGGAGCTGTTTTTT.

This chain links TRBV24-1 with TRBJ2-1; 8 nucleotides match TRBD1. There are 15 residues in the CDR3. Germline V gene data show CDR1 as KGHDR and CDR2 as SFDVKD. V lost 6 bases and J lost 6; bases outside the gene matches: 9. The DNA for the CDR3 is TGTGCCACCAGTCCCCGAACAGGGGGTTTCAATGAGCAGTTCTTC. Translated, it gives CATSPRTGGFNEQFF.

In this sample, this clone turned up once. The sample has other DNA sequences that encode this CDR3 too. The V call is TRBV6-5, the J call TRBJ2-7, with D possibly being TRBD1 (5 bases). Looked up from germline, CDR1 is MNHEY and CDR2 is SVGAGI. The CDR3 has 15 amino acids. V dropped 5 bases and J dropped 2 bases, with 16 bases sitting between them. The DNA of the CDR3 is TGTGCCAGCAGTAACAGGCAGGGAAGTCCCTACGAGCAGTACTTC. The encoded protein is CASSNRQGSPYEQYF.

V and J are TRBV6-1 and TRBJ1-2; D is unresolved. V was shortened by 1 base and J by 2 bases, with 8 bases between the two germline ends. The CDR3 contains 14 residues. Germline V gene data show CDR1 as MNHNS and CDR2 as SASEGT. This chain's CDR3 is CASSEVGGNYGYTF. CDR3 DNA sequence: TGTGCCAGCAGTGAAGTCGGCGGGAACTATGGCTACACCTTC.

CDR3 in amino acids: CASSNRGLWQFF. The CDR3 nucleotides are TGTGCCAGCAGTAACAGGGGGCTTTGGCAGTTCTTC. The genes are TRBV12-3 or TRBV12-4 and TRBJ2-1, with 9 bases identical to TRBD1. There are 12 residues in the CDR3. V lost 5 bases and J lost 12; bases outside the gene matches: 5.

The rearrangement joins TRBV18 to TRBJ2-2, with unresolved D. From germline, CDR1 is KGHSH and CDR2 LQKENI. The V gene lost 2 bases and the J gene lost 3 bases, with 7 bases spanning the gap. The CDR3 is made up of 14 amino acids. The CDR3 region has the DNA TGTGCCAGCTCACCAAACAGAGACACCGGGGAGCTGTTTTTT. This gives the protein CASSPNRDTGELFF.

V and J are TRBV7-9 and TRBJ1-2, with TRBD1 identical over 9 bases. Germline V CDR1 and CDR2: SEHNR, FQNEAQ (reference sequence). The J segment lost 1 base and the V segment lost 5 bases, leaving 8 bases of the junction unmatched. The CDR3 sequence is 16 residues long. The CDR3 region is CASSGKQGALNYGYTF. DNA of the CDR3: TGTGCCAGCAGCGGAAAACAGGGGGCCCTTAACTATGGCTACACCTTC.

The V and J genes are TRBV13 and TRBJ2-5; 16 bases are a match to TRBD2. The CDR3 has 18 amino acids. J was trimmed by 4 bases and V by 5 bases; bases with no gene match: 10. CDR1 and CDR2 from the germline V gene are PRHDT and FYEKMQ (reference sequence). The CDR3 nucleotides are TGTGCCAGCAGCGCCGGGACTAGCGGGGGGGCCTTGGTAGAGACCCAGTACTTC. It is translated as CASSAGTSGGALVETQYF.

The chain combines TRBV9 with TRBJ2-3; 10 positions match TRBD2. CDR1 is SGDLS, CDR2 YYNGEE, per germline. The CDR3 spans 19 residues. V trimming: 3 bases; J trimming: 5 bases; junction bases outside the gene matches: 18. In nucleotides, the CDR3 is TGTGCCAGCAGCGCCCCTCTAGCGGGGGCCTCCTACGGTGGAGATACGCAGTATTTT. Translating it yields CASSAPLAGASYGGDTQYF.

This clone was found once. The chain is built from TRBV5-1 and TRBJ1-2, with D hard to call. From germline, CDR1 is SGHRS and CDR2 YFSETQ. The germline V and J ends were trimmed by 4 bases and 5 bases, with 24 bases remaining between them. This CDR3 is 17 amino acids long. This CDR3 is CASSPLSAATLAYGYTF. DNA of the CDR3: TGCGCCAGCAGCCCACTTTCGGCGGCTACCCTGGCGTATGGCTACACCTTC. The whole variable domain, filled in from reference TRBV5-1 and TRBJ1-2, reads KAGVTQTPRYLIKTRGQQVTLSCSPISGHRSVSWYQQTPGQGLQFLFEYFSETQRNKGNFPGRFSGRQFSNSRSEMNVSTLELGDSALYLCASSPLSAATLAYGYTFGSGTRLTVV.

The rearrangement joins TRBV11-2 to TRBJ2-2, with 7 bases lining up with TRBD1. The trim removed 5 bases at V and 0 bases at J, leaving 6 bases unmatched. The CDR3 runs to 16 residues. The germline V gene has CDR1 SGHAT and CDR2 FQNNGV. The DNA of the CDR3 is TGTGCCAGCAGCCCGCGACAGGGTGCGAACACCGGGGAGCTGTTTTTT. This gives the protein CASSPRQGANTGELFF.

The chain uses TRBV10-1 and TRBJ2-3; no definite D call. V gave up 7 bases and J gave up 2 bases, with 7 bases separating them. There are 12 residues in the CDR3. Germline-derived CDR1 and CDR2 are WNHNN and SYGVQD (reference sequence). CDR3 DNA: TGCGCCAGCAATCCCTCCACAGATACGCAGTATTTT. Translation: CASNPSTDTQYF.

This clone was counted a few times. The chain recombines TRBV10-3 with TRBJ1-1; tentatively, D is TRBD1 (6 bases). Trimming took off 5 bases at V and 0 bases at J, with 10 bases between the two ends. This CDR3 region has 14 residues. CDR1 is ENHRY, CDR2 SYGVKD, per germline. DNA of the CDR3: TGTGCCATCAGTACCGGGACATTGAACACTGAAGCTTTCTTT. It translates to CAISTGTLNTEAFF.

The gene calls are TRBV29-1 and TRBJ2-2; 10 nucleotides agree with TRBD1. The V gene end was trimmed by 6 bases and the J gene end by 3 bases; junction bases not matched to a gene: 4. The CDR3 covers 14 residues. The germline V gene has CDR1 SQVTM and CDR2 ANQGSEA. The CDR3 is CSVRQGADTGELFF. The CDR3 bases are TGCAGCGTAAGACAGGGGGCCGACACCGGGGAGCTGTTTTTT.

The rearrangement links TRBV5-4 to TRBJ2-2; 11 bases match TRBD2. V lost 2 bases to trimming and J lost 2 bases; unmatched junction nucleotides: 2. The CDR3 is 16 amino acids. Germline CDR1 SGHNT, CDR2 YYREEE (reference sequence). CDR3 bases: TGTGCCAGCAGCTTAGGGACTAGCGGAAACACCGGGGAGCTGTTTTTT. Protein product: CASSLGTSGNTGELFF.

The gene calls are TRBV5-5 and TRBJ2-7; D ambiguous. V dropped 1 base and J dropped 0 bases, with 8 bases sitting between them. Germline-derived CDR1 and CDR2 are SGHKS and YYEKEE (reference sequence). The CDR3 extends over 14 amino acids. The CDR3, as DNA: TGTGCCAGCAGCTTGAAACTGTCCTCCTACGAGCAGTACTTC. It is translated as CASSLKLSSYEQYF.

The chain joins TRBV5-6 to TRBJ2-2; tentatively, D is TRBD1 (5 bases). V was clipped by 1 base and J by 3 bases, with 10 bases between them. The CDR3 consists of 15 residues. Germline CDR1 is SGHDT and CDR2 is YYEEEE. The CDR3 loop is CASSLFQGYTGELFF. CDR3 DNA: TGTGCCAGCAGCTTGTTCCAGGGTTACACCGGGGAGCTGTTTTTT.

The chain couples TRBV13 to TRBJ1-5, with 8 bases aligning to TRBD1. V lost 5 bases, J lost 2 bases, and 2 bases stayed unmatched. The germline gives CDR1 PRHDT, CDR2 FYEKMQ (reference sequence). This CDR3 spans 14 amino acids. CDR3 in DNA: TGTGCCAGCAGCGTGGGACAGGGCAATCAGCCCCAGCATTTT. This gives the protein CASSVGQGNQPQHF. Looking up the rest from reference TRBV13 and TRBJ1-5 gives the full variable domain: AAGVIQSPRHLIKEKRETATLKCYPIPRHDTVYWYQQGPGQDPQFLISFYEKMQSDKGSIPDRFSAQQFSDYHSELNMSSLELGDSALYFCASSVGQGNQPQHFGDGTRLSIL.